This TCR beta chain was recorded in a study of OX40 agonist ivuxolimab in advanced cancers. Study in general: Anti-PD-1, anti-PD-L1 or anti-CTLA-4 therapy given earlier was allowed, and roughly 38% had some. Points from the study as a whole: Dosing at 0.1 to 3.0 mg/kg was accompanied by clonal expansion of CD4+ and CD8+ blood T cells by week 6.

The protocol was immunoSEQ multiplex PCR, while the TCRdb copy is restricted to in-frame clones and leaves out a portion. The data show tens of thousands of clones, with roughly 77% seen just once and approximately 0.69% held by the top ten. With regard to this clone: What it binds is not known.

V was trimmed by 0 bases and J by 4 bases, leaving 10 bases between them. The CDR3 contains 15 residues. The germline V gene has CDR1 SGHRS and CDR2 YFSETQ. The sequencing here drew on CD4+ or CD8+ T cells sorted from blood, taken in a trial of the OX40 agonist ivuxolimab. The rearrangement joins TRBV5-1 to TRBJ2-2, with D perhaps matching TRBD2 (5 bases). The clonotype was recovered from an adult with an advanced solid tumor such as melanoma, head and neck, liver or kidney cancer. The CDR3 coding sequence is TGCGCCAGCAGCTTGGTACGGGATGGCACCGGGGAGCTGTTTTTT. This encodes CASSLVRDGTGELFF.